The rows below give T cell receptor beta chains drawn from one sample of a study of blood T cell repertoires in COVID-19. Libraries were prepared by immunoSEQ multiplex PCR; TCRdb keeps only in-frame clonotypes and omits some of them. Among 150,000 to 200,000 clones, about 86% were seen once, and the ten largest hold about 0.95%. Sequenced material: peripheral blood. The source is a woman aged 18-30 years who had recovered from COVID-19. Both conserved end residues are part of each CDR3. A D gene is named only where the DNA matches it firmly. Some rows have no size entry. The others give once, few or many, or a class for an expanded clone.

size,D,V,J,DNA,CDR3
NA,TRBD2,TRBV5-1,TRBJ2-5,TGCGCCAGCAGCTTGGAGAGGACTAGCTCCTGGGAGACCCAGTACTTC,CASSLERTSSWETQYF
NA,TRBD1,TRBV10-3,TRBJ1-1,TGTGCCATCAGTGATCCCGGGACAGGGGGCACTGAAGCTTTCTTT,CAISDPGTGGTEAFF
NA,NA,TRBV24-1,TRBJ1-5,TGTGCCACCAGTGATCCACAGGGAGACGGCAATCAGCCCCAGCATTTT,CATSDPQGDGNQPQHF
NA,NA,TRBV7-2,TRBJ2-1,TGTGCCAGCAGCTTACAAGGGGCGGATGAGCAGTTCTTC,CASSLQGADEQFF
NA,NA,TRBV19,TRBJ1-2,TGTGCCAGTACTGGACAGCCGAGCTATGGCTACACCTTC,CASTGQPSYGYTF
NA,NA,TRBV7-2,TRBJ1-5,TGTGCCAGCAGCTTAGCGGCCAGGGGTCAGCCCCAGCATTTT,CASSLAARGQPQHF
NA,NA,TRBV7-3,TRBJ1-1,TGTGCCAGCAGCCATGGGGCAGGGAACACTGAAGCTTTCTTT,CASSHGAGNTEAFF
NA,NA,TRBV19,TRBJ1-1,TGTGCCAGTATGGGGGGAGTGGAAGCTTTCTTT,CASMGGVEAFF
once,NA,TRBV24-1,TRBJ1-2,TGTGCCACCAGTGCCGGGGGGGACGGCCTCTATGGCTACACCTTC,CATSAGGDGLYGYTF
NA,NA,TRBV3-1/TRBV3-2,TRBJ2-2,TGTGCCAGCAGCCAACAGGGCAACACCGGGGAGCTGTTTTTT,CASSQQGNTGELFF
NA,TRBD1,TRBV20-1,TRBJ1-2,TGCAGTGCTAGTGATTGGGACAGGGCCCTGGACTATGGCTACACCTTC,CSASDWDRALDYGYTF
NA,TRBD1,TRBV5-6,TRBJ1-6,TGTGCCAGCAGCCCTAGGACAGGGGGAACCTCACCCCTCCACTTT,CASSPRTGGTSPLHF
NA,NA,TRBV9,TRBJ1-2,TGTGCCAGCAGCGTAGCTCCGGGGTATGGCTACACCTTC,CASSVAPGYGYTF
NA,NA,TRBV7-8,TRBJ2-2,TGTGCCAGCAGCGGCAGACAGGGTGGGGGGACCGGGGAGCTGTTTTTT,CASSGRQGGGTGELFF